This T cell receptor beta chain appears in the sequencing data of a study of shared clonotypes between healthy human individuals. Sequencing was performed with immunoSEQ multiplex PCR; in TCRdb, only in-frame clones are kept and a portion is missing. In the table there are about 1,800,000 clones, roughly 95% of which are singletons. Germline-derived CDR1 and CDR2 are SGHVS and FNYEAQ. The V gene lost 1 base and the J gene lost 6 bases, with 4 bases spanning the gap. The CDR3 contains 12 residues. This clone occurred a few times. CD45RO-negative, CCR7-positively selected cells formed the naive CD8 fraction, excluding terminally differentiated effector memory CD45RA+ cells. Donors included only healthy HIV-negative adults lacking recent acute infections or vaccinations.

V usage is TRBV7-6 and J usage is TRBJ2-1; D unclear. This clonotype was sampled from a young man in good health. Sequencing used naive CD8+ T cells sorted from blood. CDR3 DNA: TGTGCCAGCAGCTTAGAGGGCAATGAGCAGTTCTTC. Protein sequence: CASSLEGNEQFF.